The 14 T cell receptor beta chains given below trace back to one sample, sequenced in a study of identifying expanded T cells in peripheral blood. Profiling relied on immunoSEQ multiplex PCR, and the TCRdb table lists in-frame clones only, not all of them. The table lists around 130,000 clones, approximately 86% of them singletons. What was sequenced was blood. Receptor source: a person between 18 and 75 years old in good health.

The chain is built from TRBV27 and TRBJ2-5; TRBD2 might be the D (5 bases). Trimming took off 7 bases at V and 10 bases at J, with 25 bases between the two ends. The CDR3 spans 15 residues. CDR1 MNHEY and CDR2 SMNVEV come from the germline V gene (reference sequence). CDR3 bases: TGTGCCAGCAAGAGAGTAGCGAACTACCCCCAGGTCCAGTACTTC. Residues: CASKRVANYPQVQYF.

The chain couples TRBV4-1 to TRBJ2-3; perhaps TRBD2 as D (5 bases). The germline V gene has CDR1 MGHRA and CDR2 YSYEKL. Trimming cost V 0 bases and J 6 bases, with 7 bases left between them. This CDR3 comprises 13 residues. DNA of the CDR3: TGCGCCAGCAGCCAAGATCGAGGGGATACGCAGTATTTT. Protein product: CASSQDRGDTQYF.

This rearrangement joins TRBV19 to TRBJ2-5, with 9 nucleotides matching TRBD2. The CDR3 runs to 13 residues. Germline V gene lookup returns CDR1 LNHDA and CDR2 SQIVND (reference sequence). J gave up 4 bases and V 4 bases, and 1 base lay outside the gene matches. In DNA form, the CDR3 reads TGTGCCAGTAGTACGCGGGAGGGAGAGACCCAGTACTTC. It encodes CASSTREGETQYF.

The chain combines TRBV9 with TRBJ1-2; 7 positions agree with TRBD1. The V gene end was trimmed by 3 bases and the J gene end by 3 bases; junction bases not matched to a gene: 11. This CDR3 comprises 16 residues. Germline lookup yields CDR1 SGDLS and CDR2 YYNGEE. In nucleotides, the CDR3 is TGTGCCAGCAGCGCCTCTGGAGACAGGGTCGACTATGGCTACACCTTC. Translating it yields CASSASGDRVDYGYTF.

The V and J genes are TRBV4-3 and TRBJ2-2, with a weak D call TRBD1 (5 bases). The CDR3 runs 15 residues. Trimming pared 4 bases from V and 1 base from J, leaving 10 bases between. Germline loops: CDR1 LGHNA, CDR2 YSLEER. CDR3 loop: CASSPTDRNTGELFF. CDR3 nucleotides: TGCGCCAGCAGCCCCACTGACAGGAACACCGGGGAGCTGTTTTTT.

The chain combines TRBV7-2 with TRBJ1-3, with D unresolved. V gave up 0 bases and J gave up 0 bases, with 9 bases separating them. The CDR3 sequence is 16 residues long. Germline values: CDR1 SGHTA, CDR2 FQGNSA. CDR3 DNA: TGTGCCAGCAGCTTAGCCGGCTCGGACTCTGGAAACACCATATATTTT. Its protein product is CASSLAGSDSGNTIYF.

This clone has a handful of counts. The gene calls are TRBV19 and TRBJ1-2; D not certain. The CDR3 runs 16 residues. V dropped 5 bases and J dropped 5 bases, with 21 bases sitting between them. In germline, CDR1 is LNHDA, CDR2 SQIVND (reference sequence). CDR3 DNA: TGTGCCAGTAGTTCCCCGGGTAGGCCTCTGAATTATGGCTACACCTTC. Its translation: CASSSPGRPLNYGYTF.

This chain links TRBV19 with TRBJ1-2; no firm D call. V dropped 8 bases and J dropped 0 bases, with 16 bases sitting between them. In germline, CDR1 is LNHDA, CDR2 SQIVND (reference sequence). The CDR3 has 15 amino acids. CDR3 nucleotides: TGTGCCAGTGCCATGCGGAACTTACCTAACTATGGCTACACCTTC. Protein product: CASAMRNLPNYGYTF.

The J gene is TRBJ2-7, the V gene TRBV13; maybe TRBD1 (6 bases). The germline V and J ends were trimmed by 5 bases and 3 bases, with 11 bases remaining between them. The CDR3 totals 13 residues. CDR1 and CDR2 (germline): PRHDT, FYEKMQ (reference sequence). DNA of the CDR3: TGTGCCAGCAGCCCGGGACAATACTACGAGCAGTACTTC. Translating gives CASSPGQYYEQYF.

The chain is built from TRBV5-5 and TRBJ2-7; the D gene is possibly TRBD2 (6 bases). V was shortened by 3 bases and J by 0 bases, with 19 bases between the two germline ends. Germline V gives CDR1 SGHKS, CDR2 YYEKEE (reference sequence). CDR3 length equals 17 residues. CDR3 coding DNA: TGTGCCAGCAGCTCGACCACACGGGTAGCGGACTCCTACGAGCAGTACTTC. Encoded protein: CASSSTTRVADSYEQYF.

This clone appeared once. V usage is TRBV30 and J usage is TRBJ2-1; TRBD2 matches at 11 bases. Per germline, CDR1 GTSNPN and CDR2 SVGIG (reference sequence). V gave up 0 bases and J gave up 4 bases; unmatched junction bases: 5. The CDR3 runs to 16 residues. CDR3 residues: CAWSVGTSGRYNEQFF. The CDR3 DNA reads as TGTGCCTGGAGTGTAGGAACTAGCGGGAGATACAATGAGCAGTTCTTC.

The J gene is TRBJ2-4, the V gene TRBV25-1; possible D gene TRBD1, 6 bases. V shed 4 bases and J shed 5 bases, with 15 bases lying between them. Germline V gene sequence: CDR1 MGHDK, CDR2 SYGVNS. The CDR3 consists of 15 residues. Written as DNA, the CDR3 is TGTGCCAGCAGTGGAGGAAACAGGGACCAAAACATTCAGTACTTC. Its translation: CASSGGNRDQNIQYF.

The V and J genes are TRBV5-8 and TRBJ1-5; perhaps TRBD1 as D (5 bases). The CDR3 runs to 16 residues. From germline, CDR1 is SGHTS and CDR2 YDEGEE. V lost 4 bases, J lost 1 base, and 15 bases lay in between. Here the CDR3 DNA reads TGTGCCAGCAGCGGTAATGAGGGGATCAGCAATCAGCCCCAGCATTTT. It encodes CASSGNEGISNQPQHF.

The rearrangement joins TRBV5-1 to TRBJ1-3; no definite D call. The V and J ends lost 0 bases and 0 bases respectively, with 10 bases between them. This CDR3 is built from 16 residues. In germline, CDR1 is SGHRS, CDR2 YFSETQ. CDR3 sequence reads: CASSLASHDSGNTIYF. CDR3 bases: TGCGCCAGCAGCTTGGCAAGTCACGACTCTGGAAACACCATATATTTT.